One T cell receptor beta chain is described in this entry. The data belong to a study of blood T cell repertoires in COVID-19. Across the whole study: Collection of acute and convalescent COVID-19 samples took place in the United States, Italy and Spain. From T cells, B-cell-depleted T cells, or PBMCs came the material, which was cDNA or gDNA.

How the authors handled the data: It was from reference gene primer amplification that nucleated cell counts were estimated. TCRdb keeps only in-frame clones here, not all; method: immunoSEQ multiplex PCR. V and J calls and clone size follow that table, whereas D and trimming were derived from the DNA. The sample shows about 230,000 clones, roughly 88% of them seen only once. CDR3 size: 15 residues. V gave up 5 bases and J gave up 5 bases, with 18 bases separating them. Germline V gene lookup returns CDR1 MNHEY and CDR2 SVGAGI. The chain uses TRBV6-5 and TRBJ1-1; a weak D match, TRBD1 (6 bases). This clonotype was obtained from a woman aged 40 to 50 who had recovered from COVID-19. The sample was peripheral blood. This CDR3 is CASSTAGTHVTEAFF. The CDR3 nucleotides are TGTGCCAGCAGTACTGCCGGGACACATGTTACTGAAGCTTTCTTT.